This passage covers 20 T cell receptor beta chains from one sample sequenced in a study of cytomegalovirus exposure and HLA in healthy donors. The study ran its PCR with 60 Vbeta and 13 Jbeta primers. Some clones are missing from TCRdb's copy, which holds only in-frame ones; the method was immunoSEQ multiplex PCR. The data hold 110,000 to 150,000 clones, with roughly 77% observed a single time. The source material was PBMCs. The receptors stem from a female donor in good health and CMV-seronegative.

The rearrangement links TRBV10-3 to TRBJ1-2, with D tentatively TRBD1 (5 bases). This CDR3 is 16 amino acids long. V shed 5 bases and J shed 4 bases, with 20 bases lying between them. Germline V lookup: CDR1 ENHRY, CDR2 SYGVKD. This CDR3 is CAISTSGTGLSYGYTF. The CDR3 DNA sequence: TGTGCCATCAGTACCTCCGGGACGGGACTATCCTATGGCTACACCTTC.

There are a few counts of this clone. CDR3 residues: CASSAATGANEQFF. In DNA form, the CDR3 reads TGTGCCAGCAGCGCCGCGACAGGGGCCAATGAGCAGTTCTTC. The rearrangement links TRBV5-6 to TRBJ2-1; 8 nucleotides match TRBD1. The junction had 6 bases not matched to a gene; V was cut back by 4 bases and J by 6 bases. CDR1 is SGHDT and CDR2 is YYEEEE in the germline V gene. This CDR3 has 14 residues.

J is TRBJ2-7 and V is TRBV9, with 11 bases matching TRBD1. This CDR3 region has 15 residues. The V and J ends lost 4 bases and 3 bases, in that order; junction bases with no gene match: 6. The germline V gene encodes CDR1 SGDLS and CDR2 YYNGEE. CDR3 loop: CASSPAGTGGYEQYF. CDR3 nucleotide sequence: TGTGCCAGCAGCCCCGCCGGGACAGGGGGCTACGAGCAGTACTTC.

In this sample, this clone turned up a few times. The V and J genes are TRBV28 and TRBJ2-7, with D tentatively TRBD2 (8 bases). V lost 7 bases and J lost 12, with 19 bases in between. CDR1 and CDR2 (germline): MDHEN, SYDVKM. The length of the CDR3 is 12 residues. The CDR3: CASKKGGGGWYF. DNA of the CDR3: TGTGCCAGCAAAAAAGGGGGCGGGGGGTGGTACTTC.

The J gene is TRBJ2-5, the V gene TRBV10-3, with 10 bases aligning to TRBD1. CDR1 and CDR2 from the germline V gene are ENHRY and SYGVKD. The J segment lost 5 bases and the V segment lost 0 bases, leaving 3 bases of the junction unmatched. This CDR3 spans 15 amino acids. CDR3 sequence: CAISESTGGWETQYF. The CDR3 DNA is TGTGCCATCAGTGAGTCGACAGGGGGCTGGGAGACCCAGTACTTC.

CDR3 DNA sequence: TGCAGCGTAGGGACAGGGGGGAACACCGGGGAGCTGTTTTTT. Its protein is CSVGTGGNTGELFF. This sequence joins TRBV29-1 and TRBJ2-2; TRBD1 aligns across 11 bases. Germline lookup yields CDR1 SQVTM and CDR2 ANQGSEA. CDR3 size: 14 residues. V lost 6 bases and J lost 1; bases outside the gene matches: 1.

V usage is TRBV27 and J usage is TRBJ2-5; 14 positions match TRBD2. V dropped 5 bases and J dropped 1; count of bases not matched to a gene: 9. The CDR3 spans 18 residues. CDR1 is MNHEY, CDR2 SMNVEV, per germline (reference sequence). Here the CDR3 reads CASSTPRTSGRLQETQYF. In nucleotides, the CDR3 is TGTGCCAGCAGTACCCCCCGGACTAGCGGGAGGCTCCAAGAGACCCAGTACTTC.

The V call is TRBV6-1, the J call TRBJ2-2; perhaps TRBD1 as D (5 bases). Between the trimmed V and J ends, which lost 8 bases and 1 base, there was a span of 14 bases. Germline V gene data show CDR1 as MNHNS and CDR2 as SASEGT. CDR3 length: 15 amino acids. CDR3 sequence (DNA): TGTGCCAGCTTCCCTAGGGGCAGGAACACCGGGGAGCTGTTTTTT. It is translated as CASFPRGRNTGELFF.

The chain combines TRBV6-5 with TRBJ1-2; 9 nucleotides agree with TRBD1. CDR1 and CDR2 (germline): MNHEY, SVGAGI. This CDR3 spans 15 amino acids. The ends lost 2 bases at V and 1 base at J; junction bases unmatched: 2. The CDR3 sequence: CASSYTGQGNYGYTF. The CDR3 DNA reads as TGTGCCAGCAGTTACACGGGACAGGGTAACTATGGCTACACCTTC.

The rearrangement uses TRBV5-1 and TRBJ2-1, with 7 bases that match TRBD2. CDR3 length: 12 amino acids. Germline loops: CDR1 SGHRS, CDR2 YFSETQ. V lost 5 bases and J lost 16; bases outside the gene matches: 12. CDR3 loop: CASSRLAEIQFF. In DNA, the CDR3 is TGCGCCAGCAGTCGGCTAGCGGAAATCCAATTCTTC.

V is TRBV4-3 and J is TRBJ2-1; D perhaps matches TRBD2 (5 bases). The CDR3 covers 12 residues. V shed 0 bases and J shed 10 bases, with 7 bases lying between them. The germline gives CDR1 LGHNA, CDR2 YSLEER. CDR3 region: CASSQDPGEQFF. CDR3 DNA: TGCGCCAGCAGCCAAGATCCGGGGGAGCAGTTCTTC.

The chain recombines TRBV5-8 with TRBJ2-6; tentatively, D is TRBD2 (6 bases). Germline CDR1 reads SGHTS; CDR2 reads YDEGEE. CDR3 length: 17 residues. Trimming removed 1 base at V and 0 bases at J, with 11 bases between. The CDR3 loop is CASSLPGGSSGANVLTF. CDR3 coding DNA: TGTGCCAGCAGCTTGCCCGGGGGAAGCTCTGGGGCCAACGTCCTGACTTTC. Full variable domain (outside the CDR3, taken from reference TRBV5-8 and TRBJ2-6): EAGVTQSPTHLIKTRGQQATLRCSPISGHTSVYWYQQALGLGLQFLLWYDEGEERNRGNFPPRFSGRQFPNYSSELNVNALELEDSALYLCASSLPGGSSGANVLTFGAGSRLTVL.

This clone was counted once. This chain connects TRBV2 to TRBJ2-5, with TRBD1 as a possible D gene (5 bases). Trimming removed 7 bases at V and 7 bases at J, with 16 bases between. Germline assignment: CDR1 SNHLY and CDR2 FYNNEI. The CDR3 length is 13 residues. The CDR3 DNA follows: TGTGCCAGCATGCCCCCTCCCCAGGGGACCCAGTACTTC. Protein sequence: CASMPPPQGTQYF.

The V and J genes are TRBV15 and TRBJ2-7; 9 positions agree with TRBD1. CDR3 length equals 15 residues. The germline V gene has CDR1 LNHNV and CDR2 YYDKDF (reference sequence). The V segment lost 2 bases and the J segment 3 bases; nucleotides outside the gene matches: 5. The CDR3 DNA sequence: TGTGCCACCAGCAGAAATACGGGACAGGGCTACGAGCAGTACTTC. It yields the protein CATSRNTGQGYEQYF.

The chain joins TRBV11-2 to TRBJ1-4; a weak D match, TRBD1 (5 bases). CDR1 and CDR2 (germline): SGHAT, FQNNGV. V gave up 2 bases and J gave up 8 bases, with 15 bases separating them. The length of the CDR3 is 15 residues. The CDR3 sequence: CASSLRGQISEKLFF. Written as DNA, the CDR3 is TGTGCCAGCAGCTTAAGGGGCCAGATAAGCGAAAAACTGTTTTTT.

The rearrangement joins TRBV2 to TRBJ1-2; TRBD1 aligns across 10 bases. Germline CDR1 is SNHLY and CDR2 is FYNNEI. The junction had 5 bases not matched to a gene; V was cut back by 7 bases and J by 3 bases. The CDR3 is made up of 14 amino acids. CDR3 loop: CASNVGTGDYGYTF. The CDR3 coding sequence is TGTGCCAGCAACGTCGGGACAGGGGACTATGGCTACACCTTC.

The rearrangement links TRBV6-6 to TRBJ2-1; a weak D match, TRBD2 (5 bases). The CDR3 loop spans 15 amino acids. Germline V gene data show CDR1 as MNHNY and CDR2 as SVGAGI (reference sequence). Between the trimmed V and J ends, which lost 0 bases and 2 bases, there was a span of 8 bases. The CDR3 bases are TGTGCCAGCAGTTACTCTAGCGAGCCCTACAATGAGCAGTTCTTC. Translating it yields CASSYSSEPYNEQFF.

This rearrangement joins TRBV11-3 to TRBJ2-7; D perhaps matches TRBD1 (5 bases). This CDR3 is 15 amino acids long. The V gene's germline CDR1 is SGHNT and CDR2 YENEEA. The germline V and J ends were trimmed by 6 bases and 2 bases, with 17 bases remaining between them. CDR3 region: CASRVQAGSTYEQYF. The DNA for the CDR3 is TGTGCCAGCAGGGTACAGGCCGGGTCGACCTACGAGCAGTACTTC.

This clone has a handful of counts. The genes are TRBV7-6 and TRBJ2-3; maybe TRBD2 (6 bases). Germline V gives CDR1 SGHVS, CDR2 FNYEAQ. V lost 5 bases, J lost 4 bases, and 10 bases lay in between. The CDR3 spans 13 residues. The CDR3 spells CASSALAPDTQYF. The CDR3 nucleotides are TGTGCCAGCAGCGCACTAGCACCAGATACGCAGTATTTT.

The rearrangement joins TRBV6-6 to TRBJ1-1, with D maybe TRBD1 (5 bases). The CDR3 extends over 13 amino acids. Trimming removed 9 bases from V and 6 bases from J, with 17 bases in between. Germline values: CDR1 MNHNY, CDR2 SVGAGI (reference sequence). CDR3 nucleotide sequence: TGTGCCAGTCGGGGGGGGTGGTTGCCTGAAGCTTTCTTT. Residues: CASRGGWLPEAFF.